The sequence of this T cell receptor beta chain was determined in a study of cytomegalovirus exposure and HLA in healthy donors. Whole-study context: Drawn from HLA-typed donors, about 85 million unique TCRs were held in an early data release. Study-level findings and limits: Presence/absence analyses assumed roughly uniform sequencing depth across donors. Equally common other TCR beta chains were less clonally expanded than HLA-associated ones, a later analysis found. While the bulk of TCR sequences proved rare, some public TCRs turned up in many donors.

This CDR3 spans 15 amino acids. Germline values: CDR1 SNHLY, CDR2 FYNNEI. V was trimmed by 3 bases and J by 5 bases, leaving 15 bases between them. PCR employed 60 Vbeta and 13 Jbeta primers. Assay used: immunoSEQ multiplex PCR; TCRdb lists only in-frame clones, some missing. The sample lists 140,000 to 150,000 clones; about 77% were seen once. Worth noting for this clone: Its specificity is unknown.

The V and J genes are TRBV2 and TRBJ2-3, with D possibly matching TRBD1 (5 bases). The sample was PBMCs. The sequence came from a male donor in good health and CMV-seronegative. CDR3 in amino acids: CASSERRQDKDTQYF. For the CDR3, the DNA is TGTGCCAGCAGTGAGCGGCGGCAGGACAAAGATACGCAGTATTTT.